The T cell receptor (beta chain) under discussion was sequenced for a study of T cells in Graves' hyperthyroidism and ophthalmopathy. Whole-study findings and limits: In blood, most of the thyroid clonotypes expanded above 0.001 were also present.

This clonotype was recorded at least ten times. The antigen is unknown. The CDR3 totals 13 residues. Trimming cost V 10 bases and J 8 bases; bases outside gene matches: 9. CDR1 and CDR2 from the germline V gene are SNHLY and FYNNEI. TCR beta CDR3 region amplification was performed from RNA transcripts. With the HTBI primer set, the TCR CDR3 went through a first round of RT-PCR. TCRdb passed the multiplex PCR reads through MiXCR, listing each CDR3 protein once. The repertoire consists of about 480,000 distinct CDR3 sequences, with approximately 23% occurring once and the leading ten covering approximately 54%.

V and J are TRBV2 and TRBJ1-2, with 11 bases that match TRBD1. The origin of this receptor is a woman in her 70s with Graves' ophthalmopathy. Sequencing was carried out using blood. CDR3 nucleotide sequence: TGTGCCATCATGGCGGGACAGGGGGTAGGCTACACCTTC. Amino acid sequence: CAIMAGQGVGYTF. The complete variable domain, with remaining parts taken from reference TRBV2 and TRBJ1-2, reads EPEVTQTPSHQVTQMGQEVILRCVPISNHLYFYWYRQILGQKVEFLVSFYNNEISEKSEIFDDQFSVERPDGSNFTLKIRSTKLEDSAMYFCAIMAGQGVGYTFGSGTRLTVV.